This is a list of T cell receptor beta chains from one sample in a study of response to subunit inactivated influenza vaccine. TCRdb fed the RT-PCR reads into MiXCR, producing one record per CDR3 protein. The sample includes around 500,000 distinct CDR3 sequences, over 9.5% of them seen just once. The sequencing used PBMCs from blood, collected roughly 48 days after vaccination. The receptors derive from a man between 45 and 60 years old who received an inactivated influenza vaccine. CDR3s include the opening cysteine and the closing phenylalanine or tryptophan. D genes are given only for firm matches. The size field is filled for only some rows; it gives once, few, many or a size class.

v_gene	abundance	d_gene	j_gene	CDR3aa	CDR3nt
TRBV20-1	few	NA	TRBJ2-1	CSARNWHGEQFF	TGCAGTGCTAGAAACTGGCACGGGGAGCAGTTCTTC
TRBV24-1	many	NA	TRBJ2-5	CATSDPNPPGTQETQYF	TGTGCCACCAGTGACCCCAACCCCCCAGGGACCCAAGAGACCCAGTACTTC
TRBV4-1	few	TRBD1	TRBJ2-2	CASSWGTGITGELFF	TGCGCCAGCAGCTGGGGGACAGGGATCACCGGGGAGCTGTTTTTT
TRBV7-9	NA	TRBD1	TRBJ1-2	CASSRTGGDNYGYTF	TGTGCCAGCAGCAGGACAGGAGGGGATAACTATGGCTACACCTTC
TRBV6-5	many	TRBD2	TRBJ2-3	CASSSSGGMTDTQYF	TGTGCCAGCAGTTCTAGCGGGGGTATGACAGATACGCAGTATTTT
TRBV3-1	NA	TRBD1	TRBJ2-5	CTSTNRGETQYF	TGTACCAGCACCAACAGGGGAGAGACCCAGTACTTC
TRBV21-1	few	NA	TRBJ2-1	CASSNYTRRRDAKGRLLSYNEQFF	TGTGCCAGCAGCAACTATACCCGGCGCCGGGACGCTAAAGGGAGGCTGCTCTCCTACAATGAGCAGTTCTTC
TRBV12-3/TRBV12-4	few	NA	TRBJ2-1	CASSQRGASYNEQFF	TGTGCCAGCAGCCAGCGTGGGGCCTCCTACAATGAGCAGTTCTTC
TRBV2	many	NA	TRBJ1-1	CATQQLNTEAFF	TGTGCCACCCAACAGTTAAACACTGAAGCTTTCTTT
TRBV15	NA	TRBD2	TRBJ2-1	CATSRVQGGAYNEQFF	TGTGCCACCAGCAGAGTTCAGGGAGGGGCCTACAATGAGCAGTTCTTC
TRBV7-2	NA	NA	TRBJ1-5	CASSPWDAQPQHF	TGTGCCAGCAGCCCCTGGGACGCTCAGCCCCAGCATTTT
TRBV2	NA	TRBD1	TRBJ2-7	CASSALGTGQASPNF	TGTGCCAGCAGTGCGCTCGGGACAGGGCAGGCGTCGCCTAACTTC
TRBV15	many	NA	TRBJ1-2	CATSRGGTLSNYGYTF	TGTGCCACCAGCAGAGGTGGGACTCTTTCTAACTATGGCTACACCTTC
TRBV5-6	few	NA	TRBJ1-1	CASSLGGWDTEAFF	TGTGCCAGCAGCTTGGGAGGGTGGGACACTGAAGCTTTCTTT
TRBV7-8	NA	TRBD1	TRBJ2-4	CATSTGNYKNIQYF	TGTGCCACCTCGACAGGGAATTACAAAAACATTCAGTACTTC
TRBV6-1	many	NA	TRBJ2-5	CASSEAWKGQTQYF	TGTGCCAGCAGTGAAGCCTGGAAAGGGCAGACCCAGTACTTC
TRBV29-1	many	NA	TRBJ2-3	CSVPPGGSTDTQYF	TGCAGCGTGCCCCCGGGCGGGAGCACAGATACGCAGTATTTT
TRBV27	few	TRBD1	TRBJ2-7	CASSLRGQNEQYF	TGTGCCAGCAGTTTAAGGGGGCAGAACGAGCAGTACTTC
TRBV6-1	few	NA	TRBJ2-1	CASSPLSVRPGRSYNEQFF	TGTGCCAGCAGCCCACTATCGGTCCGGCCCGGCCGCTCCTACAATGAGCAGTTCTTC
TRBV29-1	many	NA	TRBJ2-1	CSGRVAFGNEQFF	TGCAGCGGGAGGGTGGCGTTCGGGAATGAGCAGTTCTTC
TRBV12-3/TRBV12-4	few	TRBD1	TRBJ2-3	CASSFGQGSDTQYF	TGTGCCAGCAGTTTCGGACAGGGTTCGGATACGCAGTATTTT
TRBV20-1	few	TRBD2	TRBJ2-7	CSAFFRGAYEQYF	TGCAGTGCTTTTTTCCGGGGGGCCTACGAGCAGTACTTC
TRBV20-1	NA	NA	TRBJ2-1	CSATVLAEGVSYNEQFF	TGCAGTGCGACCGTGCTAGCGGAGGGGGTCTCCTACAATGAGCAGTTCTTC
TRBV7-8	few	TRBD2	TRBJ2-5	CASSPSLAGEVQETQYF	TGTGCCAGCAGCCCCTCTCTAGCGGGAGAGGTCCAAGAGACCCAGTACTTC
TRBV20-1	NA	TRBD1	TRBJ1-2	CSARDRGYSYGYTF	TGCAGTGCTAGGGACAGGGGGTATAGCTATGGCTACACCTTC
TRBV5-1	few	NA	TRBJ1-1	CASSDTMNTEAFF	TGCGCCAGCAGCGATACAATGAACACTGAAGCTTTCTTT
TRBV12-3/TRBV12-4	NA	NA	TRBJ2-7	CVSSLEGENEQYF	TGTGTCAGCAGTTTAGAAGGGGAAAACGAGCAGTACTTC
TRBV11-2	few	NA	TRBJ2-3	CASSLLILEAGDTQYF	TGTGCCAGCAGCTTACTGATACTGGAAGCAGGAGATACGCAGTATTTT
TRBV15	many	TRBD1	TRBJ2-7	CATSRRDSSYEQYF	TGTGCCACCAGCAGAAGGGACAGCTCCTACGAGCAGTACTTC
TRBV20-1	NA	NA	TRBJ2-1	CSAGPVGYNEQFF	TGCAGTGCTGGCCCGGTAGGATACAATGAGCAGTTCTTC
TRBV12-3/TRBV12-4	NA	TRBD1	TRBJ1-4	CASSWTGSGEKLSF	TGTGCCAGCAGTTGGACAGGGTCCGGTGAAAAACTGTCTTTT
TRBV6-2/TRBV6-3	NA	NA	TRBJ1-5	CASSYHSNQPQHF	TGTGCCAGCAGTTACCACAGCAATCAGCCCCAGCATTTT
TRBV7-2	NA	NA	TRBJ1-1	CASSRTGTTNTEAFF	TGTGCCAGCAGCAGAACCGGGACAACGAACACTGAAGCTTTCTTT
TRBV28	few	NA	TRBJ2-1	CASSAGTLGDNEQFF	TGTGCCAGCAGCGCTGGGACACTGGGAGACAATGAGCAGTTCTTC
TRBV7-9	many	NA	TRBJ1-5	CASSLDGRAQHF	TGTGCCAGCAGCTTAGACGGTAGAGCCCAGCATTTT
TRBV11-2	many	NA	TRBJ2-1	CASSSIGNEQFF	TGTGCCAGCAGTTCTATAGGGAATGAGCAGTTCTTC
TRBV6-2/TRBV6-3	few	NA	TRBJ2-7	CASRTIHEQYF	TGTGCCAGCAGGACAATCCACGAGCAGTACTTC
TRBV3-1	NA	NA	TRBJ2-7	CASSLLPAGADEQYF	TGTGCCAGCAGCCTACTCCCAGCGGGTGCCGACGAGCAGTACTTC
TRBV6-2/TRBV6-3	few	NA	TRBJ1-2	CASSQTTVYGYTF	TGTGCCAGCAGTCAAACGACGGTCTATGGCTACACCTTC